One and the same sample provided the 27 T cell receptor beta chains below, sequenced in a study of blood T cell repertoires in COVID-19. Some clones are missing from TCRdb's copy, which holds only in-frame ones; the method was immunoSEQ multiplex PCR. Here the sample spans 150,000 or so clones, roughly 80% being singletons. The source material was PBMCs or T cells enriched from blood (not recorded which). These receptor sequences come from a man aged 45-60 years who had recovered from COVID-19.

This clone occurred a few times. The chain uses TRBV5-1 and TRBJ2-5; possibly TRBD2 for D (6 bases). The CDR3 has 16 amino acids. V was trimmed by 0 bases and J by 5 bases, leaving 17 bases between them. The germline gives CDR1 SGHRS, CDR2 YFSETQ. Written as DNA, the CDR3 is TGCGCCAGCAGCTTGGCCGGCGGGGCGAACAAGGAGACCCAGTACTTC. Its protein is CASSLAGGANKETQYF.

This chain connects TRBV6-5 to TRBJ2-7; TRBD2 might be the D (6 bases). This CDR3 comprises 15 residues. V lost 0 bases to trimming and J lost 0 bases, with 9 bases between them. Germline values: CDR1 MNHEY, CDR2 SVGAGI. The CDR3 region has the DNA TGTGCCAGCAGTTACTCACTGGGGGGCTCCTACGAGCAGTACTTC. It codes for CASSYSLGGSYEQYF.

The chain carries TRBV28 and TRBJ1-1; TRBD1 is a possible D gene (6 bases). Germline CDR1 MDHEN, CDR2 SYDVKM. Deletions cut 10 bases from V and 1 base from J, with 16 bases between. The CDR3 runs 14 residues. The CDR3 DNA sequence: TGTGCCATCTTAACAGGGATAGGGAACACTGAAGCTTTCTTT. It codes for CAILTGIGNTEAFF.

In this sample, this clone turned up once. CDR3 in DNA: TGTGCCAGCAGCCATAGCGGGGGGCCCTCGACCGGGGAGCTGTTTTTT. It encodes CASSHSGGPSTGELFF. The chain links TRBV13 to TRBJ2-2, with 10 positions matching TRBD2. Trimming took 5 bases from V and 5 from J; bases not matched to a gene: 8. CDR1 is PRHDT and CDR2 is FYEKMQ in the germline V gene (reference sequence). The length of the CDR3 is 16 residues.

The chain employs TRBV5-1 and TRBJ2-2, with D possibly being TRBD2 (5 bases). Germline CDR1 is SGHRS and CDR2 is YFSETQ. The CDR3 length is 15 residues. V gave up 2 bases and J gave up 3 bases, with 11 bases separating them. CDR3 nucleotide sequence: TGCGCCAGCAGCTTTAAGGGAGCCGACACCGGGGAGCTGTTTTTT. Translated: CASSFKGADTGELFF.

The rearrangement links TRBV18 to TRBJ1-4; D call uncertain. In germline, CDR1 is KGHSH, CDR2 LQKENI. The CDR3 runs 17 residues. Trimming stripped 6 bases from V and 3 bases from J, with 20 bases between. The CDR3 DNA reads TGTGCCAGCTCGCCCATACGTGAGGTATCATCTAATGAAAAACTGTTTTTT. Amino acid sequence: CASSPIREVSSNEKLFF. The full variable domain, its missing parts supplied by reference TRBV18 and TRBJ1-4, is NAGVMQNPRHLVRRRGQEARLRCSPMKGHSHVYWYRQLPEEGLKFMVYLQKENIIDESGMPKERFSAEFPKEGPSILRIQQVVRGDSAAYFCASSPIREVSSNEKLFFGSGTQLSVL.

This chain connects TRBV9 to TRBJ2-5, with 12 bases that match TRBD2. J gave up 5 bases and V 1 base, and 15 bases lay outside the gene matches. CDR3 length: 19 residues. CDR1 is SGDLS, CDR2 YYNGEE, per germline. The DNA for the CDR3 is TGTGCCAGCAGCGTACCCGACCCTGCTAGCGGGGGGGGTGAGGAGACCCAGTACTTC. It is translated as CASSVPDPASGGGEETQYF. The complete variable domain, with remaining parts taken from reference TRBV9 and TRBJ2-5, reads DSGVTQTPKHLITATGQRVTLRCSPRSGDLSVYWYQQSLDQGLQFLIQYYNGEERAKGNILERFSAQQFPDLHSELNLSSLELGDSALYFCASSVPDPASGGGEETQYFGPGTRLLVL.

This clone was observed a handful of times. The chain uses TRBV7-2 and TRBJ2-7; D is ambiguous. The CDR3 has 13 amino acids. Germline V lookup: CDR1 SGHTA, CDR2 FQGNSA. Trimming pared 5 bases from V and 3 bases from J, leaving 11 bases between. The CDR3 reads CASSLNRDYEQYF. The CDR3 DNA reads TGTGCCAGCAGCCTAAATAGAGACTACGAGCAGTACTTC.

The chain uses TRBV3-1 (or the pseudogene TRBV3-2) and TRBJ2-1, with D perhaps TRBD1 (5 bases). CDR3 length: 14 amino acids. Germline lookup yields CDR1 LGHDT and CDR2 YNNKEL (reference sequence). V dropped 2 bases and J dropped 7 bases, with 12 bases sitting between them. The CDR3 reads CASSQLGAANEQFF. The CDR3 DNA sequence: TGTGCCAGCAGCCAATTAGGGGCTGCGAATGAGCAGTTCTTC.

The CDR3 here is CASSLGPGDRSDTQYF. DNA for the CDR3: TGTGCCAGCAGCTTAGGTCCGGGGGATCGCTCAGATACGCAGTATTTT. The rearrangement joins TRBV7-9 to TRBJ2-3; D might be TRBD2 (6 bases). The CDR3 has 16 amino acids. Germline V lookup: CDR1 SEHNR, CDR2 FQNEAQ (reference sequence). V was cut by 1 base and J by 4 bases, with 15 bases left in between.

This chain joins TRBV5-8 and TRBJ2-5; TRBD2 is a possible D gene (5 bases). The V end was cut by 3 bases, the J end by 0 bases, with 9 bases between. The length of the CDR3 is 14 residues. Germline V CDR1 and CDR2: SGHTS, YDEGEE. The CDR3 DNA is TGTGCCAGCAGCTCGGGATACAACCAAGAGACCCAGTACTTC. Its translation: CASSSGYNQETQYF.

This sequence joins TRBV19 and TRBJ2-2; D perhaps matches TRBD1 (6 bases). Germline-derived CDR1 and CDR2 are LNHDA and SQIVND (reference sequence). This CDR3 comprises 13 residues. V shed 3 bases and J shed 6 bases, with 8 bases lying between them. DNA of the CDR3: TGTGCCAGTAGTATCAGGGGTCCCGGGGAGCTGTTTTTT. Translating gives CASSIRGPGELFF.

The chain links TRBV30 to TRBJ2-3, with D tentatively TRBD2 (7 bases). Trimming took off 0 bases at V and 2 bases at J, with 12 bases between the two ends. Germline-derived CDR1 and CDR2 are GTSNPN and SVGIG (reference sequence). The CDR3 is made up of 15 amino acids. CDR3 nucleotide sequence: TGTGCCTGGAGTGTAGGGGGGGGCGCCACAGATACGCAGTATTTT. Residues: CAWSVGGGATDTQYF.

The chain has TRBV24-1 and TRBJ1-2, with 10 nucleotides matching TRBD1. This CDR3 comprises 14 residues. Germline CDR1 reads KGHDR; CDR2 reads SFDVKD. With V trimmed by 2 bases and J by 7 bases, 3 bases remained unmatched. CDR3 sequence (DNA): TGTGCCACCAGTGATTACCGGGACAGGGGTGGCTACACCTTC. It codes for CATSDYRDRGGYTF.

The V call is TRBV15, the J call TRBJ2-1, with 7 bases lining up with TRBD1. There are 14 residues in the CDR3. Germline loops: CDR1 LNHNV, CDR2 YYDKDF (reference sequence). V gave up 1 base and J gave up 4 bases; unmatched junction bases: 1. CDR3 region: CATSRGDRYNEQFF. The CDR3 nucleotides are TGTGCCACCAGCAGAGGGGACAGATACAATGAGCAGTTCTTC. Using reference TRBV15 and TRBJ2-1 for the parts outside the CDR3, the full variable domain is DAMVIQNPRYQVTQFGKPVTLSCSQTLNHNVMYWYQQKSSQAPKLLFHYYDKDFNNEADTPDNFQSRRPNTSFCFLDIRSPGLGDTAMYLCATSRGDRYNEQFFGPGTRLTVL.

The chain recombines TRBV7-9 with TRBJ1-1; 9 nucleotides align to TRBD1. The V segment lost 3 bases and the J segment 10 bases; nucleotides outside the gene matches: 3. The CDR3 has 12 amino acids. Germline lookup yields CDR1 SEHNR and CDR2 FQNEAQ (reference sequence). CDR3 sequence: CASSFLTGGAFF. The CDR3 bases are TGTGCCAGCAGCTTTTTGACAGGGGGAGCTTTCTTT.

The chain carries TRBV25-1 and TRBJ2-7; 9 bases fit TRBD2. Germline V gene sequence: CDR1 MGHDK, CDR2 SYGVNS. The CDR3 extends over 17 amino acids. Germline trimming cut 2 bases from V and 3 bases from J; bases unmatched to any gene: 11. CDR3 nucleotide sequence: TGTGCCAGCAGTGAAGGAGCGGGGGGCCAGAGATACTACGAGCAGTACTTC. Its translation is CASSEGAGGQRYYEQYF.

The table lists this clone with a few counts. The rearrangement joins TRBV25-1 to TRBJ1-2; D gene unclear. CDR1 MGHDK and CDR2 SYGVNS come from the germline V gene. The ends were cut back, 4 bases at V and 5 bases at J, with 8 bases in the middle. The CDR3 is made up of 12 amino acids. The CDR3 DNA follows: TGTGCCAGCAGTGTGAGCCGTTATGGCTACACCTTC. Its translation is CASSVSRYGYTF.

This chain links TRBV19 with TRBJ1-5; 8 nucleotides agree with TRBD1. The CDR3 is 14 residues long. V gave up 4 bases and J gave up 8 bases; unmatched junction bases: 7. CDR1 is LNHDA and CDR2 is SQIVND in the germline V gene (reference sequence). As DNA, the CDR3 is TGTGCCAGTAGTACGGGGACAGGCGGGGAGCCCCAGCATTTT. It encodes CASSTGTGGEPQHF.

The CDR3 nucleotides are TGTGCCAGCAGCTCACGGAGTTCAGATACGCAGTATTTT. Amino acids: CASSSRSSDTQYF. The chain carries TRBV7-2 and TRBJ2-3; D call uncertain. The CDR3 contains 13 residues. V was trimmed by 4 bases and J by 4 bases, leaving 9 bases between them. The germline gives CDR1 SGHTA, CDR2 FQGNSA.

A single count supports this clone. The V gene is TRBV5-4, the J gene TRBJ2-1; weak D call: TRBD2 (6 bases). Trimming took 4 bases from V and 8 from J, leaving 19 bases between them. Germline loops: CDR1 SGHNT, CDR2 YYREEE (reference sequence). The CDR3 loop spans 15 amino acids. The CDR3 DNA reads as TGTGCCAGCAGCCGGGGGACCGTTCAAGGCGATGAGCAGTTCTTC. As protein: CASSRGTVQGDEQFF. Supplemented by reference TRBV5-4 and TRBJ2-1, the full variable domain reads ETGVTQSPTHLIKTRGQQVTLRCSSQSGHNTVSWYQQALGQGPQFIFQYYREEENGRGNFPPRFSGLQFPNYSSELNVNALELDDSALYLCASSRGTVQGDEQFFGPGTRLTVL.

A few counts support this clone. The J gene is TRBJ1-2, the V gene TRBV7-2; 7 nucleotides line up with TRBD1. Germline values: CDR1 SGHTA, CDR2 FQGNSA. The CDR3 consists of 15 residues. The J segment lost 3 bases and the V segment lost 1 base, leaving 5 bases of the junction unmatched. This CDR3 is CASSLGDRAYYGYTF. Written as DNA, the CDR3 is TGTGCCAGCAGCTTAGGAGACAGGGCGTACTATGGCTACACCTTC.

In its sample, this clone was seen once. The rearrangement joins TRBV12-3 or TRBV12-4 to TRBJ2-3; the D is unclear. V gave up 0 bases and J gave up 7 bases, with 8 bases separating them. This CDR3 contains 13 residues. The CDR3 loop reads CASSLARSNTQYF. CDR3 bases: TGTGCCAGCAGTTTAGCGAGGTCGAATACGCAGTATTTT.

The chain's CDR3 is CASSLRQSGYGYTF. The DNA for the CDR3 is TGTGCCAGCAGCTTGCGGCAATCGGGCTATGGCTACACCTTC. The chain joins TRBV5-6 to TRBJ1-2; D is uncertain. This CDR3 has 14 amino acids. CDR1 and CDR2 (germline): SGHDT, YYEEEE. V lost 1 base and J 4 bases, leaving 11 bases between the germline ends.

This clone appeared a single time. The V gene is TRBV4-1, the J gene TRBJ2-1; 7 nucleotides agree with TRBD1. The ends lost 5 bases at V and 6 bases at J; junction bases unmatched: 7. CDR1 is MGHRA, CDR2 YSYEKL, per germline. The CDR3 runs 14 residues. The CDR3 sequence is CASSFWTGPNEQFF. CDR3 DNA: TGCGCCAGCAGCTTCTGGACAGGTCCCAATGAGCAGTTCTTC.

The chain combines TRBV19 with TRBJ2-5, with TRBD2 identical over 10 bases. CDR1 and CDR2 from the germline V gene are LNHDA and SQIVND (reference sequence). CDR3 size: 16 residues. The trim removed 6 bases at V and 5 bases at J, leaving 12 bases unmatched. The CDR3 DNA is TGTGCCAGTAGGCGACATCAGCGGGGGGGCTGGGAGACCCAGTACTTC. Encoded protein: CASRRHQRGGWETQYF.

The chain is built from TRBV28 and TRBJ1-4; D is possibly TRBD1 (6 bases). Germline V CDR1 and CDR2: MDHEN, SYDVKM. The CDR3 has 16 residues. V lost 5 bases and J lost 8, with 21 bases in between. This CDR3 is CASSPQGEGRREKLFF. The CDR3 nucleotides are TGTGCCAGCAGTCCACAGGGTGAGGGGCGAAGGGAAAAACTGTTTTTT.